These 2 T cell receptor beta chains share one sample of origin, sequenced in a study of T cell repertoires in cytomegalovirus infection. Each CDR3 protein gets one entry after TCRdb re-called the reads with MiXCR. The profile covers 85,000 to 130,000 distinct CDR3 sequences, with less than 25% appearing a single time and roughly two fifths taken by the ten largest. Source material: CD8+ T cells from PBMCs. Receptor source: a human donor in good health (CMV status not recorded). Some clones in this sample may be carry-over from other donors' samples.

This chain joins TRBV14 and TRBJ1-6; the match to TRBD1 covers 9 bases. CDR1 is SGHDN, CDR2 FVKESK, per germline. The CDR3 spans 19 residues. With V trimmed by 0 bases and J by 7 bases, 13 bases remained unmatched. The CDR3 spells CASSQDFPGTGQKNSPLHF. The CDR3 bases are TGTGCCAGCAGCCAAGACTTTCCCGGGACAGGGCAGAAAAATTCACCCCTCCACTTT.

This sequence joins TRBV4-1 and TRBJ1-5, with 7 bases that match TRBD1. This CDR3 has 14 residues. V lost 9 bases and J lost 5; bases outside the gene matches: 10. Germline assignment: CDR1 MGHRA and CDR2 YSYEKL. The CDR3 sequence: CASSSTGADQPQHF. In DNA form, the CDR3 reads TGCGCCAGTAGCAGTACAGGGGCAGATCAGCCCCAGCATTTT.